These 16 T cell receptor beta chains were sequenced from one sample in a study of T-cell reconstitution after alpha-beta-depleted transplantation in children (TCRdb year 2016). This specimen's treatment or condition label, per the study, means: allogeneic hematopoietic cell transplantation with graft depleted of TCRalphabeta T cells and CD19 B cells. Library method: PCR. TCRdb names Illumina HiSeq 2500 as the instrument used. Molecular barcoding was employed in the preparation of TCR libraries, with unique molecular identifiers being used to normalize TCRbeta repertoire quantification. TCRdb trimmed the raw reads at Q25, called clones with MiXCR and kept productive beta chains. Rows are unified per CDR3 protein, each entry keeping the most common DNA and genes. This sample gives around 670,000 distinct CDR3 sequences in total; about an eighth of them show up just once. Roughly 0.77% of the sample is held by the ten biggest clonotypes.

The source was PBMCs, collected before TCRalphabeta/CD19-depleted stem cell transplant. The receptor source for this set is a girl aged 2 to 10 with congenital amegakaryocytic thrombocytopenia, due to receive a stem cell transplant.

The gene calls are TRBV30 and TRBJ2-7; D gene ambiguous. V dropped 1 base and J dropped 3 bases, with 16 bases sitting between them. Germline-derived CDR1 and CDR2 are GTSNPN and SVGIG (reference sequence). This CDR3 comprises 15 residues. The CDR3 sequence is CAWSGVRRPDYEQYF. For the CDR3, the DNA is TGTGCCTGGAGTGGGGTTAGGCGGCCCGACTACGAGCAGTACTTC.

This clonotype was recorded at least ten times. The chain has TRBV5-1 and TRBJ2-6, with D tentatively TRBD1 or TRBD2 (7 bases each). CDR1 and CDR2 (germline): SGHRS, YFSETQ. V was shortened by 2 bases and J by 0 bases, with 12 bases between the two germline ends. The CDR3 has 17 amino acids. DNA of the CDR3: TGCGCCAGCAGCTTCGTCAGGGGGGGCTCTGGGGCCAACGTCCTGACTTTC. Its translation: CASSFVRGGSGANVLTF.

The sample holds many counts of this clonotype. The chain joins TRBV7-9 to TRBJ1-1; 7 nucleotides align to TRBD1. The CDR3 runs to 15 residues. Looked up from germline, CDR1 is SEHNR and CDR2 is FQNEAQ (reference sequence). V gave up 6 bases and J gave up 3 bases; unmatched junction bases: 10. CDR3 sequence: CASSLGDRDYTEAFF. CDR3 sequence (DNA): TGTGCCAGCAGTCTAGGAGACAGGGACTACACTGAAGCTTTCTTT.

This clonotype has only a few counts. CDR3 amino acids: CASSLASGPRDEQFF. The CDR3 DNA reads TGTGCCAGCAGCTTAGCCAGCGGGCCTAGGGATGAGCAGTTCTTC. V gene TRBV7-9 combines with J gene TRBJ2-1, with D perhaps TRBD2 (6 bases). Germline V lookup: CDR1 SEHNR, CDR2 FQNEAQ (reference sequence). The CDR3 is 15 residues long. The germline V and J ends were trimmed by 0 bases and 8 bases, with 14 bases remaining between them.

This clonotype came up many times. The chain combines TRBV7-9 with TRBJ2-3; D is possibly TRBD1 (6 bases). V was trimmed by 6 bases and J by 4 bases, leaving 17 bases between them. CDR1 and CDR2 from the germline V gene are SEHNR and FQNEAQ (reference sequence). The CDR3 covers 15 residues. The CDR3 region is CASSQGSIYSDTQYF. CDR3 nucleotide sequence: TGTGCCAGCAGTCAGGGGTCTATTTACTCAGATACGCAGTATTTT.

This clonotype was counted only a few times. This chain uses TRBV12-3 or TRBV12-4 with TRBJ2-1; TRBD2 aligns across 7 bases. Trimming at V came to 5 bases and at J to 4 bases, leaving 11 bases not matched to a gene. This CDR3 is 16 amino acids long. CDR3 sequence: CASSPSRGEGYNEQFF. The CDR3 DNA reads as TGTGCCAGCAGTCCCTCTCGGGGGGAGGGGTACAATGAGCAGTTCTTC.

Many counts were recorded for this clonotype. The J gene is TRBJ2-7, the V gene TRBV27; D not certain. The germline V gene has CDR1 MNHEY and CDR2 SMNVEV (reference sequence). V lost 11 bases and J lost 0, with 11 bases in between. The CDR3 consists of 12 residues. DNA of the CDR3: TGTGCCGGACCACATTTCTCCTACGAGCAGTACTTC. This encodes CAGPHFSYEQYF.

This clonotype was seen a few times. The chain employs TRBV5-1 and TRBJ2-5; perhaps TRBD1 as D (6 bases). There are 15 residues in the CDR3. Trimming removed 0 bases at V and 1 base at J, with 10 bases between. Germline CDR1 is SGHRS and CDR2 is YFSETQ. CDR3 in amino acids: CASSLEDSFQETQYF. The CDR3 region has the DNA TGCGCCAGCAGCTTGGAGGACAGCTTCCAAGAGACCCAGTACTTC.

This clonotype showed up just a few times. The gene calls are TRBV20-1 and TRBJ2-3, with D uncertain. With 4 bases removed from V and 2 bases from J, the gap between germline ends came to 13 bases. Germline V lookup: CDR1 DFQATT, CDR2 SNEGSKA (reference sequence). The CDR3 is 14 amino acids. The CDR3 bases are TGCAGTGCTACAACCGGGTATATCACAGATACGCAGTATTTT. This sequence encodes CSATTGYITDTQYF.

In this sample, this clonotype turned up a few times. The gene calls are TRBV20-1 and TRBJ2-2; D perhaps matches TRBD1 (5 bases). The CDR3 is 13 amino acids. Trimming left V 2 bases short and J 1 base short, with 5 bases between. Germline CDR1 is DFQATT and CDR2 is SNEGSKA (reference sequence). The CDR3 here is CSARQGNTGELFF. The DNA of the CDR3 is TGCAGTGCTAGACAGGGGAACACCGGGGAGCTGTTTTTT.

The chain is built from TRBV7-9 and TRBJ1-5; possible D gene TRBD1, 5 bases. This CDR3 is 13 amino acids long. The V gene's germline CDR1 is SEHNR and CDR2 FQNEAQ (reference sequence). Deletions cut 3 bases from V and 5 bases from J, with 8 bases between. DNA of the CDR3: TGTGCCAGCAGCTTGGGGGAATATCAGCCCCAGCATTTT. The encoded protein is CASSLGEYQPQHF.

This clonotype showed up many times. V is TRBV12-3 or TRBV12-4 and J is TRBJ1-2; the D gene is possibly TRBD1 (6 bases). V was pared by 5 bases and J by 4 bases, with 17 bases between. This CDR3 is 15 amino acids long. CDR3 bases: TGTGCCAGCAGTCACACAGTGACAGGACCCTATGGCTACACCTTC. Amino acid sequence: CASSHTVTGPYGYTF.

This clonotype has a count of ten or more. The chain joins TRBV20-1 to TRBJ2-3, with D uncertain. Trimming stripped 2 bases from V and 2 bases from J, with 5 bases between. The CDR3 runs 12 residues. From germline, CDR1 is DFQATT and CDR2 SNEGSKA (reference sequence). In DNA, the CDR3 is TGCAGTGCTAGACTCCTCACAGATACGCAGTATTTT. It specifies CSARLLTDTQYF.

This clonotype was seen repeatedly, ten times or more. The chain uses TRBV5-1 and TRBJ1-6; D might be TRBD1 (5 bases). The germline gives CDR1 SGHRS, CDR2 YFSETQ. The CDR3 totals 13 residues. Trimming removed 0 bases from V and 9 bases from J, with 7 bases in between. CDR3 nucleotides: TGCGCCAGCAGCTTGGAGGGGCCTTCACCCCTCCACTTT. Amino acids: CASSLEGPSPLHF.

Details on this clonotype: Relative to the germline gene, one junction end is altered; a read error may explain this. The chain combines TRBV20-1 with TRBJ1-5; TRBD1 matches at 11 bases. Per germline, CDR1 DFQATT and CDR2 SNEGSKA (reference sequence). The CDR3 is 18 amino acids. The CDR3 spells CSARANILWTGGPQPQRF. CDR3 nucleotide sequence: TGCAGTGCTAGAGCGAATATTCTCTGGACAGGGGGCCCACAGCCCCAGCGTTTT.

This clonotype was picked up a small number of times. The rearrangement uses TRBV4-1 and TRBJ2-3; 9 bases line up with TRBD2. Germline V gene sequence: CDR1 MGHRA, CDR2 YSYEKL. With V trimmed by 1 base and J by 3 bases, 5 bases remained unmatched. This CDR3 is 16 amino acids long. For the CDR3, the DNA is TGCGCCAGCAGCCAAGTTTTAGGACTAGCGACAGATACGCAGTATTTT. This translates into CASSQVLGLATDTQYF.